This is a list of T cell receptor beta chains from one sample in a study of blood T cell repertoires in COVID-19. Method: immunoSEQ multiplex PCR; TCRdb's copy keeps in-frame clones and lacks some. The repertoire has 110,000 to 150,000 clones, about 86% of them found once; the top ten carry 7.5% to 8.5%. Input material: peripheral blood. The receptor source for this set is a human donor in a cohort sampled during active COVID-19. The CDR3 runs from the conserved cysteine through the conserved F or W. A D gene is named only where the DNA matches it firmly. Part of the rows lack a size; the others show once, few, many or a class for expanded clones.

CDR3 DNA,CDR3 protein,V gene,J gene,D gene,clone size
TGTGCCAGCAGCTTAGACAGCTCCTACAATGAGCAGTTCTTC,CASSLDSSYNEQFF,TRBV7-2,TRBJ2-1,.,.
TGTGCCAGCAGTTTAACGGGACAGCTTAATGAAAAACTGTTTTTT,CASSLTGQLNEKLFF,TRBV28,TRBJ1-4,TRBD1,.
TGTGCCAGCAGCTGGACAGGGGTAAACGAGCAGTACTTC,CASSWTGVNEQYF,TRBV7-2,TRBJ2-7,TRBD1,.
TGTGCCAGCAGCCAGACAGGGAGTCGTTGGGCAGATACGCAGTATTTT,CASSQTGSRWADTQYF,TRBV14,TRBJ2-3,TRBD1,.
TGTGCCAGCAGCTTAGGTCCGGGGGGCCTTTATTCCTACGAGCAGTACTTC,CASSLGPGGLYSYEQYF,TRBV11-2,TRBJ2-7,.,.
TGTGCCAGCAGTTTATGGCAGGGCGGTTCACCCCTCCACTTT,CASSLWQGGSPLHF,TRBV28,TRBJ1-6,.,.
TGTGCCAGCAGTTATAAGCTAGAAAGAGATACGCAGTATTTT,CASSYKLERDTQYF,TRBV6-6,TRBJ2-3,.,.
TGTGCCAGCAGCCCCCAGACAGGGAAGAAAGGCAATGAGCAGTTCTTC,CASSPQTGKKGNEQFF,TRBV3-1/TRBV3-2,TRBJ2-1,TRBD1,.
TGTGCCATCAGTGAGCGGCAGGGGGCGATCGTCGAGCAGTACTTC,CAISERQGAIVEQYF,TRBV10-3,TRBJ2-7,TRBD1,.
TGTGCCAGCAGCTTCGGACAGCTTGCAACCTACGAGCAGTACTTC,CASSFGQLATYEQYF,TRBV7-9,TRBJ2-7,.,.
TGCGCCAGCAGCTTGACAGGGTTTAGCTACGAGCAGTACTTC,CASSLTGFSYEQYF,TRBV5-1,TRBJ2-7,.,.
TGTGCCAGCTCACCATCGACAGGGGGTAACTATGGCTACACCTTC,CASSPSTGGNYGYTF,TRBV18,TRBJ1-2,TRBD1,.
TGTGCCAGCAGCTTAGCGGCAGGGAAGAACACTGAAGCTTTCTTT,CASSLAAGKNTEAFF,TRBV7-9,TRBJ1-1,.,.
TGCGCCAGCAGCTTGGCCGTAGCGGGGGACTACGAGCAGTACTTC,CASSLAVAGDYEQYF,TRBV5-1,TRBJ2-7,TRBD2,.
TGTGCCAGCAGTTACTCGACAGGGGCAGAGACCCAGTACTTC,CASSYSTGAETQYF,TRBV6-6,TRBJ2-5,TRBD1,.
TGTGCCAGCAGCTTACGGGGACAGGTAAAGTCACCCCTCCACTTT,CASSLRGQVKSPLHF,TRBV7-2,TRBJ1-6,TRBD1,once
TGTGCCAGCAGTTTGGACAGGGTCAATCAGCCCCAGCATTTT,CASSLDRVNQPQHF,TRBV2,TRBJ1-5,TRBD1,.
TGCAGTGCTAGGGCCCTTGGCGAGCAGTACTTC,CSARALGEQYF,TRBV20-1,TRBJ2-7,.,.
TGTGCCAGCAGCATCACCAGGGGCAGGACTGAAGCTTTCTTT,CASSITRGRTEAFF,TRBV7-2,TRBJ1-1,.,.
TGCGCCAGCAGCTTCAGGCCCCATGATGAGCAGTTCTTC,CASSFRPHDEQFF,TRBV5-1,TRBJ2-1,.,.